The clone carrying this T cell receptor (beta chain) was observed once. Its target is not known. The data are from a study of cytomegalovirus exposure and HLA in healthy donors. Study findings and constraints: Published work reported that the classifier diagnosed cytomegalovirus status with high specificity and sensitivity.

Germline CDR1 LNHDA, CDR2 SQIVND (reference sequence). Trimming pared 3 bases from V and 1 base from J, leaving 10 bases between. This CDR3 is 15 amino acids long. Use of 60 Vbeta and 13 Jbeta primers characterized the PCR. As originally analysed: It was a later analysis that counted roughly 80 million unique TCR beta chains, of which roughly 10 million were shared. Assay used: immunoSEQ multiplex PCR; TCRdb lists only in-frame clones, some missing. The V and J calls and clone size are taken from that table; D and trimming were inferred from the DNA. The sample lists approximately 140,000 clones; 79% were seen once.

The material sequenced was PBMCs. The chain has TRBV19 and TRBJ2-1, with D possibly being TRBD2 (6 bases). The TCR sequence derives from a human donor in good health. CDR3 coding DNA: TGTGCCAGTAGTATGGGACTTGAATCCTACAATGAGCAGTTCTTC. It codes for CASSMGLESYNEQFF.